Below are 2 T cell receptor beta chains sequenced from a single sample in a study of blood T cell repertoires in COVID-19. Profiled with immunoSEQ multiplex PCR; TCRdb holds only in-frame clones, not every one. The sample has some 66,000 clones; around 87% are singletons. Specimen: peripheral blood. The receptors shown here come from a woman aged 60 to 75 with acute or convalescent COVID-19.

The rearrangement links TRBV28 to TRBJ2-2; TRBD1 agrees at 10 bases. The V gene's germline CDR1 is MDHEN and CDR2 SYDVKM. The CDR3 length is 16 residues. Unmatched junction bases numbered 11, after V lost 6 bases and J lost 7 bases. The CDR3 bases are TGTGCCAGCAGGAGACGGGACAGGGGAACTGTCGGGGAGCTGTTTTTT. Amino acids: CASRRRDRGTVGELFF.

The chain has TRBV9 and TRBJ1-2; 8 nucleotides agree with TRBD1. The junction had 21 bases not matched to a gene; V was cut back by 2 bases and J by 6 bases. The CDR3 totals 19 residues. CDR1 and CDR2 (germline): SGDLS, YYNGEE. CDR3 sequence reads: CASSVFSPIPGGIGDGYTF. CDR3 bases: TGTGCCAGCAGCGTCTTCAGCCCAATTCCAGGGGGCATTGGGGATGGCTACACCTTC.